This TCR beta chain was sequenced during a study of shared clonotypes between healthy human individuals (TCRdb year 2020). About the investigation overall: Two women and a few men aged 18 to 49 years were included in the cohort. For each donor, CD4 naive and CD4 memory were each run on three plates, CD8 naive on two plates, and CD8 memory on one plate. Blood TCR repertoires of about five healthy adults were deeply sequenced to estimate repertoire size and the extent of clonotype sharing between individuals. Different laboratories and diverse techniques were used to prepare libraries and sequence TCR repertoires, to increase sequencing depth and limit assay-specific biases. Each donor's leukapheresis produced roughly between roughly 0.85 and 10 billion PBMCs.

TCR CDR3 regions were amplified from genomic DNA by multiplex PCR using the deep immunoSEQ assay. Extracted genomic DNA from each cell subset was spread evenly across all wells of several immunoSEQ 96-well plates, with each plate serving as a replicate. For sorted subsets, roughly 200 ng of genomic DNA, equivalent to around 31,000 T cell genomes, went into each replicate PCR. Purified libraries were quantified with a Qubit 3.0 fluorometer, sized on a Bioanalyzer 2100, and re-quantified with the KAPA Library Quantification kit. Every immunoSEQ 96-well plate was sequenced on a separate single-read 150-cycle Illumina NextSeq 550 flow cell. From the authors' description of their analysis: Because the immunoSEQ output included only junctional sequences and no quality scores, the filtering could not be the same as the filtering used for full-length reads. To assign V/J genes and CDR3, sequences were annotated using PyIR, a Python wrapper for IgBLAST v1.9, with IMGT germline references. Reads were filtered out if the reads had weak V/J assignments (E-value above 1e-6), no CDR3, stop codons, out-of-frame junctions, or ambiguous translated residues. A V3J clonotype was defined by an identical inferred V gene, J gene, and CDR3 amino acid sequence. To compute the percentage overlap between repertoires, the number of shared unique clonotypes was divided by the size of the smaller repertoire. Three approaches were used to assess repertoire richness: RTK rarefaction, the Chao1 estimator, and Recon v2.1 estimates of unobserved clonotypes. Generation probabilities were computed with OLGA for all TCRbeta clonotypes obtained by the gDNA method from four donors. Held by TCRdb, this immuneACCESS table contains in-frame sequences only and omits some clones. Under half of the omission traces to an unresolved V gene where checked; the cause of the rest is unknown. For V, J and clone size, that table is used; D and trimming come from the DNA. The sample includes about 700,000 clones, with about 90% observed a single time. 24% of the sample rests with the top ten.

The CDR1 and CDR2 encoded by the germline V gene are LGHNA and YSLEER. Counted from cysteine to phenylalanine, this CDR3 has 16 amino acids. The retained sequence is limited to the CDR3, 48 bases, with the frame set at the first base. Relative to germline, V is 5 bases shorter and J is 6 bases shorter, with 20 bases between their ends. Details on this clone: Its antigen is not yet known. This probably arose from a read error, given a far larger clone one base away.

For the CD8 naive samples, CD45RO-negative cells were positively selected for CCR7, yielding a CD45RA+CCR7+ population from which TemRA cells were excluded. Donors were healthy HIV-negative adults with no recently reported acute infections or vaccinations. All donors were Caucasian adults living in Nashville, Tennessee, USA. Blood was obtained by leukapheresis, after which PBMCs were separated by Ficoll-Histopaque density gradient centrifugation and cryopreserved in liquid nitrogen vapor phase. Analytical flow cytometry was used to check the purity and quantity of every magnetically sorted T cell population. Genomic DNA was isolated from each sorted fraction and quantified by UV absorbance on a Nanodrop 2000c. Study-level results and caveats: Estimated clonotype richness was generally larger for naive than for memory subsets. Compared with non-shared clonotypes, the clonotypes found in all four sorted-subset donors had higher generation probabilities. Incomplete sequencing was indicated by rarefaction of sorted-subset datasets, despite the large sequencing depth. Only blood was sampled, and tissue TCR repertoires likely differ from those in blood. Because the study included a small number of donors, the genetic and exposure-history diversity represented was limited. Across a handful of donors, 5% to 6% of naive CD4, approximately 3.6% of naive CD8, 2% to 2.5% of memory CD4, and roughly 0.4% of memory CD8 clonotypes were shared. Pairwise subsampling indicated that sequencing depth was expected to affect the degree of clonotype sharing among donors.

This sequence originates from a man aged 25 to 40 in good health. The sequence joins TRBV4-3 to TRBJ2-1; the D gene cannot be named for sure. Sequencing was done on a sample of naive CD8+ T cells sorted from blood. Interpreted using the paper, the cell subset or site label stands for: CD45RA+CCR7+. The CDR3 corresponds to CASSLGYARSGNEQFF. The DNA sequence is TGCGCCAGCAGCTTGGGGTACGCCAGGTCTGGCAATGAGCAGTTCTTC.